This T cell receptor (beta chain) derives from a study of early T cells in non-severe SARS-CoV-2 infection. Background on the study: Sequencing of bulk RNA from unsorted whole blood was done, without chain pairing.

The sample holds many counts of this clonotype. MiXCR, run by TCRdb on the 5' RACE reads, gives a single entry per CDR3 protein. In the table there are around 28,000 distinct CDR3 sequences, roughly 5.7% of which are singletons. The specimen sequenced was whole blood. This TCR came from an adult who was a healthcare worker with PCR-confirmed SARS-CoV-2 infection or an uninfected control (not recorded which).

The CDR3 region is CASSEPLFPGELFF. The CDR3 DNA reads as TGTGCCAGCAGCGAACCACTTTTTCCCGGGGAGCTGTTTTTT. The chain carries TRBV9 and TRBJ2-2; D is ambiguous. The CDR3 is 14 amino acids. The germline CDR1 and CDR2 sequences are SGDLS and YYNGEE. Trimming shortened V by 3 bases and J by 6 bases, and 12 bases separated the two germline ends.